The present TCR beta chain was sequenced within a study of T cells in Graves' hyperthyroidism and ophthalmopathy. Study results and limitations: Most thyroid clonotypes expanded above 0.001 were also detected in blood.

The study left out patients who had uncontrolled infection, other autoimmune disease, pregnancy or lactation. Using RNA transcripts as the source, TCR beta CDR3 regions were amplified. Initially, a first-round RT-PCR of the TCR CDR3 employed the HTBI primer set. TCRdb itself ran the multiplex PCR reads through MiXCR, one entry per CDR3 protein. Of fewer than 250,000 distinct CDR3 sequences in the sample, approximately 25% were seen once. This clonotype was counted at least ten times. Its specificity is not known. V trimming: 5 bases; J trimming: 1 base; junction bases outside the gene matches: 7. Germline lookup yields CDR1 MNHEY and CDR2 SMNVEV (reference sequence). The CDR3 totals 16 residues.

Sequencing used blood. This TCR came from a woman in her forties with Graves' ophthalmopathy. The V and J genes are TRBV27 and TRBJ1-1; 10 bases are a match to TRBD1. This CDR3 reads CASSRMTGGANTEAFF. The CDR3 nucleotides read TGTGCCAGCAGTCGTATGACAGGGGGCGCGAACACTGAAGCTTTCTTT.